This T cell receptor beta chain comes out of a study of control samples from healthy donors and cancer patients. Losses at the gene ends were 6 bases for V and 3 bases for J; bases not matched to a gene: 9. This CDR3 comprises 15 residues. CDR1 and CDR2 from the germline V gene are MNHEY and SVGAGI. Profiled with immunoSEQ multiplex PCR; TCRdb holds only in-frame clones, not every one. The sample shows around 100,000 clones, roughly 92% of them seen only once. This receptor was obtained from a human donor in good health. The donor label of this sample is uncertain. The rearrangement links TRBV6-5 to TRBJ2-7; 9 nucleotides match TRBD1. Sequencing input: blood. The CDR3 region is CASSPSATGGYEQYF. CDR3 coding DNA: TGTGCCAGCAGCCCCTCTGCGACAGGGGGCTACGAGCAGTACTTC.